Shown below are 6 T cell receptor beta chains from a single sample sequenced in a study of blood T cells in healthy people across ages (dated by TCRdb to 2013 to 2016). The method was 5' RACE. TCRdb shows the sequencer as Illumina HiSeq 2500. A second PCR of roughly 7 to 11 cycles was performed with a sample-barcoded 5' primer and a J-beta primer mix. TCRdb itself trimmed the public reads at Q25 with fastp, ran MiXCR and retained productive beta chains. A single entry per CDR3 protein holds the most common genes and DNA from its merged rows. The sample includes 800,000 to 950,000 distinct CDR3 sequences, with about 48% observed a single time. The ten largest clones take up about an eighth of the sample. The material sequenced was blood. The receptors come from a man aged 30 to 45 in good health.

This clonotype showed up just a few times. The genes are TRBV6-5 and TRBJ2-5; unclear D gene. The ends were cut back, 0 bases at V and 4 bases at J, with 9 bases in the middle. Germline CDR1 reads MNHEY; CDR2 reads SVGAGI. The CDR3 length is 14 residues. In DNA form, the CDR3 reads TGTGCCAGCAGTTACTCGAGGCTACGAGAGACCCAGTACTTC. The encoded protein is CASSYSRLRETQYF.

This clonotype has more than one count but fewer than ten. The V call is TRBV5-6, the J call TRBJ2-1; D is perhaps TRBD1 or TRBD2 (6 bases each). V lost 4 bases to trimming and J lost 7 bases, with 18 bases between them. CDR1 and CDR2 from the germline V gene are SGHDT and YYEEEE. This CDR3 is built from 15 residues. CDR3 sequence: CASSRGRPAWNEQFF. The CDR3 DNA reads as TGTGCCAGCAGCCGGGGGCGGCCTGCTTGGAATGAGCAGTTCTTC.

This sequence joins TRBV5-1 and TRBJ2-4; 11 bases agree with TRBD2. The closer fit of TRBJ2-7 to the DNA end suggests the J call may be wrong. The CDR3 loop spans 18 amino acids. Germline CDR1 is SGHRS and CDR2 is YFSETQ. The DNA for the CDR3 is TGCGCCAGCAGCCCAGAATCTTCGCTAGCGGGGGGTACCTACGAGCAGTACTTC. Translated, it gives CASSPESSLAGGTYEQYF.

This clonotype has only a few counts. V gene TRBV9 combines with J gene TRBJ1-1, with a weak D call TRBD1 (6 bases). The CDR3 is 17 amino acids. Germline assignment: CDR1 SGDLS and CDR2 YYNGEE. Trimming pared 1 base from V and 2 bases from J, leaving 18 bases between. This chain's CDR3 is CASSVRTERVGNTEAFF. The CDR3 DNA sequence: TGTGCCAGCAGCGTAAGGACAGAGCGCGTCGGAAACACTGAAGCTTTCTTT.

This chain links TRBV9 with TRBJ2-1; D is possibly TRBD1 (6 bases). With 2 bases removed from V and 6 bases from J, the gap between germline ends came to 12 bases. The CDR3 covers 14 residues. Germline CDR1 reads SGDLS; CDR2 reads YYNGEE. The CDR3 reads CASSVRTAGNEQFF. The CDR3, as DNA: TGTGCCAGCAGCGTTAGGACAGCAGGCAATGAGCAGTTCTTC.

The CDR3 DNA reads as TGCAGTGCTACTAAAGCCAGCTCTGGGGCCAACGTCCTGACTTTC. Protein product: CSATKASSGANVLTF. V gene TRBV20-1 combines with J gene TRBJ2-6; D uncertain. Trimming took 4 bases from V and 0 from J, leaving 10 bases between them. CDR1 is DFQATT and CDR2 is SNEGSKA in the germline V gene (reference sequence). This CDR3 spans 15 amino acids.